The entry below describes one T cell receptor (beta chain). One junction end does not reproduce the germline sequence, and a read error may be involved. MiXCR, applied by TCRdb to the 5' RACE reads, yields one record per CDR3 protein. The repertoire holds 11,000 to 15,000 distinct CDR3 sequences, with 8% to 13% as singletons. The sample comes from a study of neurological immune-mediated disorders. CDR1 is SGHRS and CDR2 is YFSETQ in the germline V gene. CDR3 length: 15 amino acids. Unsorted libraries were prepared from 2 million PBMCs that had been stored at -80 C. The source material was PBMCs. This TCR was recovered from a woman aged 40 to 50 in good health. This sequence joins TRBV5-1 and TRBJ2-1, with 9 bases that match TRBD1. Written as DNA, the CDR3 is TGCGCCAGCAGGGACAGGGGTGGCTCCTACAATGAGAAGTTCTTC. Translation: CASRDRGGSYNEKFF.